This T cell receptor (beta chain) stems from a study of blood T cell repertoires in COVID-19. CDR3 length: 16 amino acids. The V gene's germline CDR1 is SGDLS and CDR2 YYNGEE. J lost 2 bases, V lost 4 bases, and 6 bases had no gene match. Sequencing was performed with immunoSEQ multiplex PCR; in TCRdb, only in-frame clones are kept and a portion is missing. The sample holds approximately 200,000 clones, 65% to 85% seen once. This sequence originates from a woman aged 30 to 39 who had recovered from COVID-19. Material: peripheral blood. This chain links TRBV9 with TRBJ2-2; 9 bases agree with TRBD2. DNA of the CDR3: TGTGCCAGCAGCCCCTCGGGACTAGCTAACACCGGGGAGCTGTTTTTT. Its translation: CASSPSGLANTGELFF.